This TCR beta chain was retrieved from a study of OX40 agonist ivuxolimab in advanced cancers. Study summary: Every 2 weeks, ivuxolimab was infused into the patients intravenously at between 0.01 and 10 mg/kg.

The V end was cut by 2 bases, the J end by 5 bases, with 16 bases between. The CDR3 is 16 amino acids. Germline V gene data show CDR1 as SGHNT and CDR2 as YENEEA. Profiling relied on immunoSEQ multiplex PCR, and the TCRdb table lists in-frame clones only, not all of them. The table shows just over 60,000 clones, with about 91% occurring only once. The rearrangement links TRBV11-3 to TRBJ2-1, with D unresolved. The sequencing here drew on CD4+ or CD8+ T cells sorted from blood, taken in a trial of the OX40 agonist ivuxolimab. The sequence came from an adult with an advanced solid tumor such as melanoma, head and neck, liver or kidney cancer. This CDR3 is CASSLPRMESHNEQFF. The DNA for the CDR3 is TGTGCCAGCAGCTTACCGAGGATGGAGTCACACAATGAGCAGTTCTTC.